The present entry profiles one TCR beta chain with its context. The sample is drawn from a study of glioma-infiltrating T cells after dendritic cell vaccination. Regarding time point: after dendritic cell vaccination, including at tumor progression/relapse. With 2 bases clipped from V and 0 bases from J, the junction kept 20 bases outside the gene matches. The CDR3 is 21 amino acids. From germline, CDR1 is SGHRS and CDR2 YFSETQ. Clones were read by immunoSEQ multiplex PCR, and TCRdb kept only the in-frame ones, dropping some. In the table there are almost 90,000 clones, around four fifths of which are singletons.

The receptor's source is a human donor with glioblastoma. This sample comprised blood, obtained after dendritic cell vaccination. The rearrangement uses TRBV5-1 and TRBJ2-1, with TRBD1 matching over 7 bases. CDR3 amino acids: CASSFSTQTGSPKSSYNEQFF. CDR3 sequence (DNA): TGCGCCAGCAGCTTCTCGACCCAGACAGGGTCCCCAAAAAGCTCCTACAATGAGCAGTTCTTC.